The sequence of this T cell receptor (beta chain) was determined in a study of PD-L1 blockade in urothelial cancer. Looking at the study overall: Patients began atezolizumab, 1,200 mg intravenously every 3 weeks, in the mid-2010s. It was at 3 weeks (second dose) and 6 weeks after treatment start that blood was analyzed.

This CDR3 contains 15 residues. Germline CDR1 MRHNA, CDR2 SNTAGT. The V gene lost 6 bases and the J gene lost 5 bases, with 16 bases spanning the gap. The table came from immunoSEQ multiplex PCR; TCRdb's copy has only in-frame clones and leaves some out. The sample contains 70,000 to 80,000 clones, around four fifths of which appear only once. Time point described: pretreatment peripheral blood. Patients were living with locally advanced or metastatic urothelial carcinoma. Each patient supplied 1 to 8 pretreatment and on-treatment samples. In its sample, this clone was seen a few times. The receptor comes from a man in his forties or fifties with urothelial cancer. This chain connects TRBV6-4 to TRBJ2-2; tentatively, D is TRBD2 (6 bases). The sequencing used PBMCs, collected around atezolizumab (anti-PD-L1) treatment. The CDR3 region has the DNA TGTGCCAGCAGCCGTTTGGCAGGGACTACCGGGGAGCTGTTTTTT. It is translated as CASSRLAGTTGELFF.